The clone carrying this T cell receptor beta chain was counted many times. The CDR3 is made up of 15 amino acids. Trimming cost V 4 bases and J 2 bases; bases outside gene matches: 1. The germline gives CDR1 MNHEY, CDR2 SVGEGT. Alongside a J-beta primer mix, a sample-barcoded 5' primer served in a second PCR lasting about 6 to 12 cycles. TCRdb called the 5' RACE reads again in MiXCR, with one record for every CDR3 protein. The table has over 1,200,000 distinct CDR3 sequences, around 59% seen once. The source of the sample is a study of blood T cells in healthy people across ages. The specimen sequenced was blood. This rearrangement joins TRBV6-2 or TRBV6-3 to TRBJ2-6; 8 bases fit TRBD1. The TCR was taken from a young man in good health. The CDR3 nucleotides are TGTGCCAGCAGTTTACAGGGGGCTGGGGCCAACGTCCTGACTTTC. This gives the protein CASSLQGAGANVLTF.